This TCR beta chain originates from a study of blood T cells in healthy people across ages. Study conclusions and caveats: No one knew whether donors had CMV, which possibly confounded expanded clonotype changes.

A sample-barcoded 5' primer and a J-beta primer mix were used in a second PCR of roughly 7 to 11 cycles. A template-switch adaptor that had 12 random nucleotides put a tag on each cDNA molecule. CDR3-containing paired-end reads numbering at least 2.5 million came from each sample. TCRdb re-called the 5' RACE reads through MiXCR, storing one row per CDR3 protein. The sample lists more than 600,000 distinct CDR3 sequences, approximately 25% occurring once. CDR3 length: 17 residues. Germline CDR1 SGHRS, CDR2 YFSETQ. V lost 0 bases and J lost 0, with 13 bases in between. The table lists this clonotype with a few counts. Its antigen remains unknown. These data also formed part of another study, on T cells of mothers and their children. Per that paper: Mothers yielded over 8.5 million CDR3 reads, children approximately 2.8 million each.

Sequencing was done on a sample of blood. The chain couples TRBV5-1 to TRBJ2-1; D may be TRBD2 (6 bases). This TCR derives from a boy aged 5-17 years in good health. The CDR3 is CASSLAPGVLSYNEQFF. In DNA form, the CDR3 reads TGCGCCAGCAGCTTGGCCCCGGGAGTTCTCTCCTACAATGAGCAGTTCTTC. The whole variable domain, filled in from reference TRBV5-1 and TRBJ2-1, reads KAGVTQTPRYLIKTRGQQVTLSCSPISGHRSVSWYQQTPGQGLQFLFEYFSETQRNKGNFPGRFSGRQFSNSRSEMNVSTLELGDSALYLCASSLAPGVLSYNEQFFGPGTRLTVL.